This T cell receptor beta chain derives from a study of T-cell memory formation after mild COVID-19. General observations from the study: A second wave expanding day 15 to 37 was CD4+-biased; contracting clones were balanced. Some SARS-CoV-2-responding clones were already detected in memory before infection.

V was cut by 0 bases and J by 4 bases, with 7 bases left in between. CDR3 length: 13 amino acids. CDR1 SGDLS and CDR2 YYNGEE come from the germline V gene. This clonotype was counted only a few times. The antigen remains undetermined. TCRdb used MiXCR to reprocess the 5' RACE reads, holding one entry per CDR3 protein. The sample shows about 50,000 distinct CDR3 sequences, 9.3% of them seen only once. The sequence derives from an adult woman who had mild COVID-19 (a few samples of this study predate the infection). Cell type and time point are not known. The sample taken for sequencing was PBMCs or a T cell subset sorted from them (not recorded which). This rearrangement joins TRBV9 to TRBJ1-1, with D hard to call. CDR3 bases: TGTGCCAGCAGCGTAGTGGGAAGCACTGAAGCTTTCTTT. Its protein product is CASSVVGSTEAFF.